This T cell receptor beta chain came from a study of graft-versus-host responses after intestinal transplantation. Study-level findings and limits: The marrow of recipients harbored GvH clones, and ileum or blood showed some of them first.

With 3 bases clipped from V and 4 bases from J, the junction kept 10 bases outside the gene matches. This CDR3 has 16 amino acids. Germline V gene data show CDR1 as LNHNV and CDR2 as YYDKDF (reference sequence). Comments on this clone: Antigen unknown.

Method: immunoSEQ multiplex PCR; TCRdb's copy keeps in-frame clones and lacks some. Of some 130,000 clones listed, over 85% are singletons. The chain links TRBV15 to TRBJ2-7; 9 bases are a match to TRBD1. The sequence was obtained from a human donor who received an intestinal transplant. The input for sequencing was unstimulated CD4+ T cells sorted from spleen or lymph node cells, taken before intestinal transplant. The DNA of the CDR3 is TGTGCCACCAGCAGCGCGGCGGGACAGGGTCAGTACGAGCAGTACTTC. It yields the protein CATSSAAGQGQYEQYF.